Shown below are 26 T cell receptor beta chains from a single sample sequenced in a study of regulatory T cells in long-lasting Graves disease. Sample time point: newly diagnosed GD, antithyroid drugs for less than 3 months. PBMC-extracted RNA yielded the TCR library. Libraries of TCR beta came from iRepertoire HTBI primers plus Arm-PCR of CDR3 regions. MiXCR was run by TCRdb on the multiplex PCR reads, yielding one entry per CDR3 protein. The sample contains approximately 300,000 distinct CDR3 sequences, about 20% of which appear only once. This sample comprised peripheral blood mononuclear cells (PBMCs), obtained at new diagnosis, from a patient treated with antithyroid drugs. The receptors were gathered from a female donor with Graves disease.

This clonotype was detected only a few times. V gene TRBV5-1 combines with J gene TRBJ1-2, with TRBD1 matching 7 bases. Germline V gene lookup returns CDR1 SGHRS and CDR2 YFSETQ. This CDR3 spans 15 amino acids. The junction had 7 bases not matched to a gene; V was cut back by 3 bases and J by 2 bases. Written as DNA, the CDR3 is TGCGCCAGCAGCTCCGACCCAGGGGGGAACTATGGCTACACCTTC. Encoded protein: CASSSDPGGNYGYTF.

Ten or more counts support this clonotype. The genes are TRBV20-1 and TRBJ2-3, with D unresolved. The ends were cut back, 0 bases at V and 5 bases at J, with 9 bases in the middle. CDR3 length: 13 residues. Germline V CDR1 and CDR2: DFQATT, SNEGSKA (reference sequence). The CDR3 protein is CSARDTPGDTQYF. CDR3 coding DNA: TGCAGTGCTAGAGATACGCCGGGAGATACGCAGTATTTT.

This clonotype was picked up many times. The chain combines TRBV4-2 with TRBJ2-7; perhaps TRBD2 as D (6 bases). The CDR3 spans 14 residues. The germline V and J ends were trimmed by 5 bases and 6 bases, with 17 bases remaining between them. Germline CDR1 reads LGHNA; CDR2 reads YNFKEQ. The CDR3 protein is CASSEEGGMREQYF. The CDR3 DNA sequence: TGTGCCAGCAGCGAGGAGGGCGGGATGCGCGAGCAGTACTTC.

Comment on this clonotype: A far larger clone differs by one base, so this is likely a read error. The genes are TRBV12-3 or TRBV12-4 and TRBJ2-1, with D possibly TRBD2 on 5 matching bases. The length of the CDR3 is 15 residues. Trimming cost V 6 bases and J 2 bases, with 14 bases left between them. The CDR3 DNA sequence: TGTGCCAGCAGCCCTGCTAACGGGACCTACAATGAGCAGTTCTTC. Its translation: CASSPANGTYNEQFF.

This chain uses TRBV7-2 with TRBJ2-3; 12 bases fit TRBD2. CDR1 SGHTA and CDR2 FQGNSA come from the germline V gene. There are 16 residues in the CDR3. After removal of 3 bases from V and 4 bases from J, the junction contained 5 bases not matched to a gene. CDR3 nucleotides: TGTGCCAGCAGCTTCCGTCTAGCGGGAGGGCCAGATACGCAGTATTTT. Translation: CASSFRLAGGPDTQYF.

The genes are TRBV2 and TRBJ2-2, with 13 bases that match TRBD2. Germline CDR1 SNHLY, CDR2 FYNNEI. This CDR3 region has 18 residues. V lost 6 bases and J lost 2; bases outside the gene matches: 9. The CDR3 spells CASSVRLAGGFNTGELFF. In DNA, the CDR3 is TGTGCCAGCAGCGTAAGACTAGCGGGAGGATTTAACACCGGGGAGCTGTTTTTT.

This clonotype was observed a handful of times. The chain combines TRBV19 with TRBJ1-1; D is ambiguous. V lost 2 bases, J lost 1 base, and 5 bases lay in between. Germline CDR1 reads LNHDA; CDR2 reads SQIVND (reference sequence). This CDR3 comprises 13 residues. As DNA, the CDR3 is TGTGCCAGTAGTATACAGTCGAACACTGAAGCTTTCTTT. It codes for CASSIQSNTEAFF.

Ten or more counts support this clonotype. The CDR3 nucleotides are TGTGCCAGCAGCCAATTCGAAGATACGCAGTATTTT. Translated, it gives CASSQFEDTQYF. The V and J genes are TRBV3-1 and TRBJ2-3; D is unresolved. The CDR3 runs to 12 residues. Germline CDR1 and CDR2: LGHDT and YNNKEL (reference sequence). With 2 bases removed from V and 5 bases from J, the gap between germline ends came to 5 bases.

This clonotype was counted many times. The V call is TRBV5-8, the J call TRBJ2-7, with D perhaps matching TRBD1 (6 bases). The V gene lost 0 bases and the J gene lost 1 base, with 29 bases spanning the gap. The CDR3 sequence is 21 residues long. Germline CDR1 SGHTS, CDR2 YDEGEE. Written as DNA, the CDR3 is TGTGCCAGCAGCTTGGGTCTGGGTTTCAGGGGATCCCAAAAGAGTTCCTACGAGCAGTACTTC. Translating gives CASSLGLGFRGSQKSSYEQYF.

This clonotype was observed many times. The genes are TRBV27 and TRBJ2-1; D gene uncertain. The CDR3 contains 10 residues. Trimming stripped 5 bases from V and 9 bases from J, with 5 bases between. Germline V lookup: CDR1 MNHEY, CDR2 SMNVEV (reference sequence). CDR3 coding DNA: TGTGCCAGCAGTCCTACTGAGCAGTTCTTC. Protein product: CASSPTEQFF.

This clonotype was seen ten or more times. The chain employs TRBV10-3 and TRBJ2-6; TRBD1 is a possible D gene (6 bases). This CDR3 comprises 17 residues. V lost 6 bases to trimming and J lost 0 bases, with 15 bases between them. The V gene's germline CDR1 is ENHRY and CDR2 SYGVKD. The CDR3 nucleotides are TGTGCCATCAGCCTGGACAGAGCAGACTCTGGGGCCAACGTCCTGACTTTC. Amino acid sequence: CAISLDRADSGANVLTF.

The chain carries TRBV5-6 and TRBJ1-5; D is perhaps TRBD1 (5 bases). Trimming took off 0 bases at V and 2 bases at J, with 9 bases between the two ends. The CDR3 extends over 15 amino acids. The germline V gene has CDR1 SGHDT and CDR2 YYEEEE. The CDR3 DNA reads TGTGCCAGCAGCTTGGCGGCACAGGGCAATCAGCCCCAGCATTTT. Translation: CASSLAAQGNQPQHF. Full variable domain (outside the CDR3, taken from reference TRBV5-6 and TRBJ1-5): DAGVTQSPTHLIKTRGQQVTLRCSPKSGHDTVSWYQQALGQGPQFIFQYYEEEERQRGNFPDRFSGHQFPNYSSELNVNALLLGDSALYLCASSLAAQGNQPQHFGDGTRLSIL.

Many counts were recorded for this clonotype. This chain links TRBV11-2 with TRBJ2-7, with 9 bases matching TRBD1. The CDR3 extends over 15 amino acids. The V gene's germline CDR1 is SGHAT and CDR2 FQNNGV. V gave up 0 bases and J gave up 5 bases; unmatched junction bases: 5. The CDR3 sequence is CASSLEGTGFHEQYF. In DNA form, the CDR3 reads TGTGCCAGCAGCTTAGAGGGGACAGGGTTCCACGAGCAGTACTTC.

This chain's CDR3 is CASSPGTGDNEQFF. The DNA for the CDR3 is TGTGCCAGCAGTCCAGGGACAGGGGACAATGAGCAGTTCTTC. This chain links TRBV12-3 or TRBV12-4 with TRBJ2-1, with 10 bases aligning to TRBD1. V lost 5 bases and J lost 5; bases outside the gene matches: 3. The CDR3 totals 14 residues.

The J gene is TRBJ2-7, the V gene TRBV6-2 or TRBV6-3; D possibly corresponds to TRBD2 (5 bases). CDR1 MNHEY and CDR2 SVGEGT come from the germline V gene. V lost 7 bases and J 5 bases, leaving 15 bases between the germline ends. The CDR3 has 13 amino acids. This chain's CDR3 is CASTLGLVDEQYF. Here the CDR3 DNA reads TGTGCCAGCACCCTCGGACTCGTCGACGAGCAGTACTTC.

At least ten counts were recorded for this clonotype. The rearrangement joins TRBV2 to TRBJ1-1, with a weak D call TRBD1 (5 bases). Trimming removed 6 bases at V and 8 bases at J, with 13 bases between. The germline CDR1 and CDR2 sequences are SNHLY and FYNNEI. The CDR3 has 12 residues. The CDR3 DNA is TGTGCCAGCAGGGAGGGACGGGAAGAAGCTTTCTTT. Its protein product is CASREGREEAFF. Filled out from reference TRBV2 and TRBJ1-1, the complete variable domain reads EPEVTQTPSHQVTQMGQEVILRCVPISNHLYFYWYRQILGQKVEFLVSFYNNEISEKSEIFDDQFSVERPDGSNFTLKIRSTKLEDSAMYFCASREGREEAFFGQGTRLTVV.

V is TRBV7-9 and J is TRBJ1-1; no clear D. Germline lookup yields CDR1 SEHNR and CDR2 FQNEAQ (reference sequence). The CDR3 is 15 residues long. V was cut by 0 bases and J by 4 bases, with 12 bases left in between. Here the CDR3 reads CASSLASGSSTEAFF. The CDR3 DNA reads TGTGCCAGCAGCTTAGCGTCGGGTTCGTCCACTGAAGCTTTCTTT.

This clonotype was recorded at least ten times. The V gene is TRBV10-3, the J gene TRBJ2-1, with 7 bases lining up with TRBD1. The V gene end was trimmed by 5 bases and the J gene end by 0 bases; junction bases not matched to a gene: 4. Germline assignment: CDR1 ENHRY and CDR2 SYGVKD. The CDR3 runs to 15 residues. CDR3 coding DNA: TGTGCCATCAGTCAACAGGGGTCCTCCTACAATGAGCAGTTCTTC. Translated: CAISQQGSSYNEQFF.

Many counts were recorded for this clonotype. The chain joins TRBV18 to TRBJ2-3, with D maybe TRBD2 (5 bases). CDR1 KGHSH and CDR2 LQKENI come from the germline V gene. The CDR3 has 18 residues. The V and J ends lost 4 bases and 11 bases respectively, with 31 bases between them. In DNA form, the CDR3 reads TGTGCCAGCTCACTAAAGAGCCCAGAGGGAACGCACCGGGGAGAGCAGTATTTT. The encoded protein is CASSLKSPEGTHRGEQYF.

In its sample, this clonotype was seen a few times. The chain combines TRBV19 with TRBJ1-1, with 7 nucleotides matching TRBD1. Per germline, CDR1 LNHDA and CDR2 SQIVND (reference sequence). The CDR3 length is 13 residues. With 7 bases clipped from V and 1 base from J, the junction kept 3 bases outside the gene matches. The CDR3 DNA sequence: TGTGCCAGTACCCAGGGGGGGAACACTGAAGCTTTCTTT. Its translation: CASTQGGNTEAFF. The complete variable domain, with remaining parts taken from reference TRBV19 and TRBJ1-1, reads DGGITQSPKYLFRKEGQNVTLSCEQNLNHDAMYWYRQDPGQGLRLIYYSQIVNDFQKGDIAEGYSVSREKKESFPLTVTSAQKNPTAFYLCASTQGGNTEAFFGQGTRLTVV.

This clonotype was recorded at least ten times. The V gene is TRBV29-1, the J gene TRBJ1-2; D possibly corresponds to TRBD1 (5 bases). Germline lookup yields CDR1 SQVTM and CDR2 ANQGSEA. Between the trimmed V and J ends, which lost 5 bases and 2 bases, there was a span of 6 bases. This CDR3 comprises 11 residues. The CDR3 protein is CSVPGNYGYTF. In DNA, the CDR3 is TGCAGCGTTCCAGGGAACTATGGCTACACCTTC.

About this clonotype itself: A clone one base away is much larger, so this may be a read error. The chain couples TRBV20-1 to TRBJ2-3, with 10 bases matching TRBD2. The V gene end was trimmed by 2 bases and the J gene end by 0 bases; junction bases not matched to a gene: 2. Germline CDR1 and CDR2: DFQATT and SNEGSKA (reference sequence). The CDR3 runs 15 residues. CDR3: CSARKTSGSTDTQYF. CDR3 DNA sequence: TGCAGTGCTAGAAAGACTAGCGGGAGCACAGATACGCAGTATTTT.

At least ten counts were recorded for this clonotype. The chain's CDR3 is CASSSSYNSPLHF. DNA of the CDR3: TGTGCCAGCAGTAGCTCCTATAATTCACCCCTCCACTTT. The V call is TRBV27, the J call TRBJ1-6; unclear D gene. The germline V gene has CDR1 MNHEY and CDR2 SMNVEV (reference sequence). This CDR3 has 13 amino acids. V lost 5 bases, J lost 0 bases, and 2 bases lay in between.

There are many counts of this clonotype. The chain couples TRBV28 to TRBJ2-1; possibly TRBD1 or TRBD2 for D (7 bases each). Germline CDR1 is MDHEN and CDR2 is SYDVKM. CDR3 size: 15 residues. The V gene lost 3 bases and the J gene lost 12 bases, with 21 bases spanning the gap. CDR3 DNA: TGTGCCAGCAGTTTTCGGGTCAGGGGGAGGGCCGGGCAGTTCTTC. Its protein is CASSFRVRGRAGQFF.

This clonotype was seen a handful of times. The chain uses TRBV20-1 and TRBJ2-5; D might be TRBD1 (6 bases). This CDR3 comprises 14 residues. Per the germline V gene, CDR1 is DFQATT and CDR2 is SNEGSKA (reference sequence). Trimming cost V 6 bases and J 1 base, with 15 bases left between them. The CDR3 DNA is TGCAGTGCCACAGGGCCGGGACGCCAAGAGACCCAGTACTTC. It specifies CSATGPGRQETQYF.

This clonotype was found many times. The rearrangement links TRBV19 to TRBJ1-1, with D unclear. Looked up from germline, CDR1 is LNHDA and CDR2 is SQIVND (reference sequence). Between the trimmed V and J ends, which lost 9 bases and 0 bases, there was a span of 17 bases. CDR3 size: 15 residues. In DNA, the CDR3 is TGTGCCAGCGTCCTTACGGCAGGAATGAACACTGAAGCTTTCTTT. This codes for CASVLTAGMNTEAFF. The full variable domain, rest sourced from reference TRBV19 and TRBJ1-1, is DGGITQSPKYLFRKEGQNVTLSCEQNLNHDAMYWYRQDPGQGLRLIYYSQIVNDFQKGDIAEGYSVSREKKESFPLTVTSAQKNPTAFYLCASVLTAGMNTEAFFGQGTRLTVV.